This T cell receptor (beta chain) came from a study of T cell repertoires in cytomegalovirus infection. On this clonotype itself: Antigen specificity is unknown.

MiXCR, run by TCRdb on the reads, gives a single entry per CDR3 protein. Among around 770,000 distinct CDR3 sequences listed, about 28% were seen once. Trimming cost V 0 bases and J 4 bases, with 18 bases left between them. The CDR3 is made up of 16 amino acids. The V gene's germline CDR1 is SQVTM and CDR2 ANQGSEA. The rearrangement joins TRBV29-1 to TRBJ1-2; D is uncertain. The TCR originated in a human donor in good health (CMV status not recorded). Some clones in this sample may be carry-over from other donors' samples. This sample comprised cultured CD8+ T cells from PBMCs, obtained from culture after CMV antigen stimulation. CDR3 residues: CSVEDEGQYGLYGYTF. The CDR3 DNA reads as TGCAGCGTTGAAGATGAGGGCCAGTACGGCCTCTATGGCTACACCTTC.